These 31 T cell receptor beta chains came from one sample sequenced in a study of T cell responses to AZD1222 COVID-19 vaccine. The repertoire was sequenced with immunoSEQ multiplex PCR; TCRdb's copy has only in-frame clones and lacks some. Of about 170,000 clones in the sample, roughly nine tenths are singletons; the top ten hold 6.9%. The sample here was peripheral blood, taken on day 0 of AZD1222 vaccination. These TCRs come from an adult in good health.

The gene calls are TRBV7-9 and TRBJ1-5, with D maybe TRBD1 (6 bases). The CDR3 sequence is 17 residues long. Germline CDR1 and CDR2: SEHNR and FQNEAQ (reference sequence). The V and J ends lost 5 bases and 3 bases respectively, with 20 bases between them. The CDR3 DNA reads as TGTGCCAGCAGCCTTACTCCACATGACAGGAACAATCAGCCCCAGCATTTT. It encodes CASSLTPHDRNNQPQHF. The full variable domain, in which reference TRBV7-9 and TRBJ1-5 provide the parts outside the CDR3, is DTGVSQNPRHKITKRGQNVTFRCDPISEHNRLYWYRQTLGQGPEFLTYFQNEAQLEKSRLLSDRFSAERPKGSFSTLEIQRTEQGDSAMYLCASSLTPHDRNNQPQHFGDGTRLSIL.

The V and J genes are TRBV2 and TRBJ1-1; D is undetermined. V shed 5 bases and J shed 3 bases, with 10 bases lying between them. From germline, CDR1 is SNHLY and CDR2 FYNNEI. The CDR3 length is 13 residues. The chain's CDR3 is CASSPNRDTEAFF. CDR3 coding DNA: TGTGCCAGCAGTCCAAATAGGGACACTGAAGCTTTCTTT.

The CDR3 DNA follows: TGTGCCAGCAGCTTAGCGTCAGTGGTTAGCTATGGCTACACCTTC. Translated, it gives CASSLASVVSYGYTF. The chain has TRBV13 and TRBJ1-2; D is undetermined. Germline CDR1 reads PRHDT; CDR2 reads FYEKMQ (reference sequence). The V end lost 1 base, the J end lost 4 bases, and 13 bases lay between the germline ends. The CDR3 is 15 amino acids.

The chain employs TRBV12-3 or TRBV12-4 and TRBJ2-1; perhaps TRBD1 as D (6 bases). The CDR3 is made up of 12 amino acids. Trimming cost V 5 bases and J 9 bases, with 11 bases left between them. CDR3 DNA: TGTGCCAGCAGTGCCACAGGGCGTGAGCAGTTCTTC. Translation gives CASSATGREQFF.

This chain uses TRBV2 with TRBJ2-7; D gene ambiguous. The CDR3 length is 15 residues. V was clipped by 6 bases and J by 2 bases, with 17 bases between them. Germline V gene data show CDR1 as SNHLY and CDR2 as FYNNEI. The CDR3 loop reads CASRFSDSATYEQYF. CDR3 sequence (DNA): TGTGCCAGCAGGTTCTCTGACTCAGCTACCTACGAGCAGTACTTC. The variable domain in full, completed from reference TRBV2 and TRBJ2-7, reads EPEVTQTPSHQVTQMGQEVILRCVPISNHLYFYWYRQILGQKVEFLVSFYNNEISEKSEIFDDQFSVERPDGSNFTLKIRSTKLEDSAMYFCASRFSDSATYEQYFGPGTRLTVT.

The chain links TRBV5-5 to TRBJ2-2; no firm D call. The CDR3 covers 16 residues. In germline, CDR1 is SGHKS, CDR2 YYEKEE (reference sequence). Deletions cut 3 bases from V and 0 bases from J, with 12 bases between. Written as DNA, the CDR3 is TGTGCCAGCAGCTCAAACAGTTACGCGAACACCGGGGAGCTGTTTTTT. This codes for CASSSNSYANTGELFF.

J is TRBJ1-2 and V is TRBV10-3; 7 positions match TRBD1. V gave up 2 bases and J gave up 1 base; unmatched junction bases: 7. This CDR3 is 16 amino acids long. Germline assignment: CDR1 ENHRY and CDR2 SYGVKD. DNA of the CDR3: TGTGCCATCAGTGAGCCCGGGACAGAGTATAACTATGGCTACACCTTC. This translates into CAISEPGTEYNYGYTF.

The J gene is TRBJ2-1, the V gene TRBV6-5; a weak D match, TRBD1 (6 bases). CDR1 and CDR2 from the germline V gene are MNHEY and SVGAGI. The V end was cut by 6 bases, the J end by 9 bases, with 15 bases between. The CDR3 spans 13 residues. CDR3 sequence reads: CASSGNTGTEQFF. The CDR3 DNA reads TGTGCCAGCAGCGGTAATACAGGGACTGAGCAGTTCTTC.

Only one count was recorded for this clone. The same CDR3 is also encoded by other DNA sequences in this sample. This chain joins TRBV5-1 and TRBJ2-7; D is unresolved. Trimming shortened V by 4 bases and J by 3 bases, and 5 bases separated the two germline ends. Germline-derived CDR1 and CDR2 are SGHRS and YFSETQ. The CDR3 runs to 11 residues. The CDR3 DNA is TGCGCCAGCAGCCCGGGCTACGAGCAGTACTTC. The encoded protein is CASSPGYEQYF.

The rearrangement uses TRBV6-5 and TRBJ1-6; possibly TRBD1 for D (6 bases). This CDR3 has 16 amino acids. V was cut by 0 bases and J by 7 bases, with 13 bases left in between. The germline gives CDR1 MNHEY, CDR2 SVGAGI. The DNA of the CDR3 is TGTGCCAGCAGTTACTCGACGGGGGCTTGGAATTCACCCCTCCACTTT. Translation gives CASSYSTGAWNSPLHF.

CDR3 sequence (DNA): TGTGCCAGCAGCTCGGGACAGTTGGATGAAAAACTGTTTTTT. Its protein is CASSSGQLDEKLFF. This chain joins TRBV5-4 and TRBJ1-4; TRBD1 matches 7 bases. Germline V CDR1 and CDR2: SGHNT, YYREEE (reference sequence). The junction had 5 bases not matched to a gene; V was cut back by 3 bases and J by 6 bases. This CDR3 spans 14 amino acids.

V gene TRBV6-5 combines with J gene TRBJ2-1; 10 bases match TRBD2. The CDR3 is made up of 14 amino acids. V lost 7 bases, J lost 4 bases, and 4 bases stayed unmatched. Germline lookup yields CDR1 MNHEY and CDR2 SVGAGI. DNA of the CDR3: TGTGCCAGCATAAGGACTAGCGGATACAATGAGCAGTTCTTC. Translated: CASIRTSGYNEQFF.

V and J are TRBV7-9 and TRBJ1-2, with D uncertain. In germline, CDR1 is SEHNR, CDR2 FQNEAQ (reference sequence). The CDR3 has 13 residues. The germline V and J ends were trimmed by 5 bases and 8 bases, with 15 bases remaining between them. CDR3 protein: CASSTAALGGYTF. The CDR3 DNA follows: TGTGCCAGCAGCACGGCGGCCCTGGGAGGCTACACCTTC.

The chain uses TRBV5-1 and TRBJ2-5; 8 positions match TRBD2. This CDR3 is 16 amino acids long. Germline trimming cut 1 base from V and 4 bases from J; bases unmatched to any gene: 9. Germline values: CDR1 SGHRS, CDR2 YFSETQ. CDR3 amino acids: CASSLNRGGRGETQYF. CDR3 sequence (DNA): TGCGCCAGCAGCTTGAACCGGGGGGGCCGGGGAGAGACCCAGTACTTC.

The CDR3 DNA follows: TGTGCCAGTAGTATATACCCGGACACTTCTGGAAACACCATATATTTT. Its protein is CASSIYPDTSGNTIYF. The chain employs TRBV19 and TRBJ1-3, with D perhaps matching TRBD1 (5 bases). The CDR3 totals 16 residues. The V end was cut by 2 bases, the J end by 1 base, with 12 bases between. Germline V gene sequence: CDR1 LNHDA, CDR2 SQIVND (reference sequence).

CDR3 DNA sequence: TGCGCCAGCAGCTCCGGACAGGGGGCGTGGGAGAACGGCTACACCTTC. As protein: CASSSGQGAWENGYTF. The chain couples TRBV5-1 to TRBJ1-2; 11 bases agree with TRBD1. The germline CDR1 and CDR2 sequences are SGHRS and YFSETQ. The CDR3 is 16 amino acids. The J segment lost 8 bases and the V segment lost 3 bases, leaving 12 bases of the junction unmatched.

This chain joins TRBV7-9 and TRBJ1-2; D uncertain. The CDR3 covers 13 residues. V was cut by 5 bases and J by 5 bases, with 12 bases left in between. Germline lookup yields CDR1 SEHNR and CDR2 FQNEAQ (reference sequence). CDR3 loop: CASSPRSDYGYTF. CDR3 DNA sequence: TGTGCCAGCAGCCCGAGGTCAGATTATGGCTACACCTTC.

CDR3 region: CSATTWEKLFF. In nucleotides, the CDR3 is TGCAGTGCAACTACATGGGAAAAACTGTTTTTT. This chain connects TRBV20-1 to TRBJ1-4; the D is unclear. Germline V gives CDR1 DFQATT, CDR2 SNEGSKA (reference sequence). V gave up 6 bases and J gave up 8 bases, with 10 bases separating them. The CDR3 extends over 11 amino acids.

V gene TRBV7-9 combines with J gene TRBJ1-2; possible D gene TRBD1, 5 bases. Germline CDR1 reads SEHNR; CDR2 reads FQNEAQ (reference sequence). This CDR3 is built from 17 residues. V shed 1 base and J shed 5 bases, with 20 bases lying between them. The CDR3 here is CASSLGGDGYLTYGYTF. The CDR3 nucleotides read TGTGCCAGCAGCTTAGGAGGGGACGGCTATTTAACTTATGGCTACACCTTC.

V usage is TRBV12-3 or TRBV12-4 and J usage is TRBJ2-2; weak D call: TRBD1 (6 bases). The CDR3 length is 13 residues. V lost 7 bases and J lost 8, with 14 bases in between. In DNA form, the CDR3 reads TGTGCCAGCACCATCGTAGGGGGAGGGGAGCTGTTTTTT. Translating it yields CASTIVGGGELFF.

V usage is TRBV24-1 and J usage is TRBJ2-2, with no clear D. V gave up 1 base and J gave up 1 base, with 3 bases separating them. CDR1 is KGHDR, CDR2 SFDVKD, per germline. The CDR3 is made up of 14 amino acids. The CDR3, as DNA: TGTGCCACCAGTGATTTCAAGAACACCGGGGAGCTGTTTTTT. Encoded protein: CATSDFKNTGELFF.

CDR3 residues: CASSHRDRRNTEAFF. The CDR3 DNA reads as TGTGCCAGCAGCCACCGTGACAGGAGGAACACTGAAGCTTTCTTT. V gene TRBV7-2 combines with J gene TRBJ1-1, with D tentatively TRBD1 (6 bases). This CDR3 spans 15 amino acids. Per germline, CDR1 SGHTA and CDR2 FQGNSA. The V and J ends lost 5 bases and 1 base respectively, with 14 bases between them.

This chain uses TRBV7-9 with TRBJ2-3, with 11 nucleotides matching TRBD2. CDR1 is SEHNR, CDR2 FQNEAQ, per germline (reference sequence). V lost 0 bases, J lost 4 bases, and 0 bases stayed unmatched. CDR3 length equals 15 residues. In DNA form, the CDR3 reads TGTGCCAGCAGCTTAGCTAGCGGGGGGGCAGATACGCAGTATTTT. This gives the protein CASSLASGGADTQYF.

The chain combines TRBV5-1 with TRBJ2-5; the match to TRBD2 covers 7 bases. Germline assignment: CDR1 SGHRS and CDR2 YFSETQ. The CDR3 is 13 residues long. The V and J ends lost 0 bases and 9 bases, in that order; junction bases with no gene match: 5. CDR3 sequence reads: CASSLGAREAQYF. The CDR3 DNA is TGCGCCAGCAGCTTGGGGGCCCGGGAGGCCCAGTACTTC.

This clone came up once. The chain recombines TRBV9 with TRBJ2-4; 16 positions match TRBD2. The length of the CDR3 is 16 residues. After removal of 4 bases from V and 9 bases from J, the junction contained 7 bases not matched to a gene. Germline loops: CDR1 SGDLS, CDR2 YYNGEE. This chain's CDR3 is CASSPGTSGGAGIQYF. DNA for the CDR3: TGTGCCAGCAGCCCCGGGACTAGCGGGGGGGCCGGCATTCAGTACTTC.

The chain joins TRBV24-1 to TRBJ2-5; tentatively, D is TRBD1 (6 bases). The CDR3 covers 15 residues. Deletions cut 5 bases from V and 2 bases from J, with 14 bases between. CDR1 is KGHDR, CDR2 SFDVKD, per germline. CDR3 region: CATSGGRGWQETQYF. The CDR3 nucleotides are TGTGCCACCAGTGGTGGCAGGGGATGGCAAGAGACCCAGTACTTC.

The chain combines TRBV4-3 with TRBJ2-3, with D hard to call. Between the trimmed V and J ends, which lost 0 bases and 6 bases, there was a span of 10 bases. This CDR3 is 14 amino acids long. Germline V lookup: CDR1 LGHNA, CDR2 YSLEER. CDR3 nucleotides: TGCGCCAGCAGCCAAGATTTAAGAACCGATACGCAGTATTTT. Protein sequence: CASSQDLRTDTQYF.

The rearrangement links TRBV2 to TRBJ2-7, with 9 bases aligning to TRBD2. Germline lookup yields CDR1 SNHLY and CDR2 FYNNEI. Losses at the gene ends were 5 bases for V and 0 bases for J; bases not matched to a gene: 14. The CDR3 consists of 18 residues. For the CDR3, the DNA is TGTGCCAGCAGTCTAGCGGGGTCTCTCCTTTATAGCTCCTACGAGCAGTACGTC. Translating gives CASSLAGSLLYSSYEQYV.

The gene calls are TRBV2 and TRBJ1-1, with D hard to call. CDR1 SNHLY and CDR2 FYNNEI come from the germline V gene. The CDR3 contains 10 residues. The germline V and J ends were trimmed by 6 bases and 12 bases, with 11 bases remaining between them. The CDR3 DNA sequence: TGTGCCAGCAGCAACAGAGAGACTTTCTTT. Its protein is CASSNRETFF.

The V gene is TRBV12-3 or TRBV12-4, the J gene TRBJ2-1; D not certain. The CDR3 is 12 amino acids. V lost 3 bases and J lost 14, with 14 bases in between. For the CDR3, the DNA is TGTGCCAGCAGTTTTGGCGCCGGGCCAAAGTTCTTC. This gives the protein CASSFGAGPKFF.

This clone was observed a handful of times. CDR3 bases: TGTGCCAGCAGCTTGGACTTGCTGGCCTACAATGAGCAGTTCTTC. Translation gives CASSLDLLAYNEQFF. The chain links TRBV5-5 to TRBJ2-1, with D unresolved. V was trimmed by 0 bases and J by 2 bases, leaving 9 bases between them. The germline V gene encodes CDR1 SGHKS and CDR2 YYEKEE (reference sequence). The CDR3 is 15 amino acids.